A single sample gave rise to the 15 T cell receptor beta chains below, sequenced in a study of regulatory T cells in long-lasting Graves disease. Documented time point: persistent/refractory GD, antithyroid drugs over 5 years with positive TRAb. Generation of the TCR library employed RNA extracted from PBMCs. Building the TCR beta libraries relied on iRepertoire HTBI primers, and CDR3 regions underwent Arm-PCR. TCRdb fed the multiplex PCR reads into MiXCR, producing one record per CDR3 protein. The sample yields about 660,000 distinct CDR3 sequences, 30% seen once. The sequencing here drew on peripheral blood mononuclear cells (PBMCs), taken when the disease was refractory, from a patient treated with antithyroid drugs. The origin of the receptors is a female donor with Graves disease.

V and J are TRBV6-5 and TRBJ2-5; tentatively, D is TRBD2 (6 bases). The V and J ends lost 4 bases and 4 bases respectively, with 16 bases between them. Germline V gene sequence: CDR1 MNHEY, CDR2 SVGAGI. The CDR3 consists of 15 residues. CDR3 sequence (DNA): TGTGCCAGCAGTTCGCGCGGGGCCTCGGGAGAGACCCAGTACTTC. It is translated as CASSSRGASGETQYF.

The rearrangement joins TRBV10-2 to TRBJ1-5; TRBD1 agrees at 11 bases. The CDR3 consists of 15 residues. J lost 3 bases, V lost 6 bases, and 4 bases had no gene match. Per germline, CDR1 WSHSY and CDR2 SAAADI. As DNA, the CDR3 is TGCGCCAGCAGAGGGACAGGGGGGGACAATCAGCCCCAGCATTTT. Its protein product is CASRGTGGDNQPQHF.

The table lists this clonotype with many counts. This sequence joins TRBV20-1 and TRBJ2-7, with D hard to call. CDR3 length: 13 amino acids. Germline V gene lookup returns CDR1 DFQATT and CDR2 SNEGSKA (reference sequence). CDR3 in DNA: TGCAGCGGCAAAGGGCAAAGTTCCTACGAGCAGTACTTC. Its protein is CSGKGQSSYEQYF.

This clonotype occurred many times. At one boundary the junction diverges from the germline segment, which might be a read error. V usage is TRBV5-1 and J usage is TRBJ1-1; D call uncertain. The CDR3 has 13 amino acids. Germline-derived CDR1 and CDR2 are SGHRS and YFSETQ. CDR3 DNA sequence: TGTGCCAGTAGTTCGGACGGAGACACTGAAGCTTTCTTT. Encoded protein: CASSSDGDTEAFF.

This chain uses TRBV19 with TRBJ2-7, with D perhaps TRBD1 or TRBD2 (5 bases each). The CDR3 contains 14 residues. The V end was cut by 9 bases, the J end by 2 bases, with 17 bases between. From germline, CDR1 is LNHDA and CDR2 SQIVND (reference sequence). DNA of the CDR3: TGTGCCAGCGCCCACGGGGCTGGGGCCTACGAGCAGTACTTC. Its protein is CASAHGAGAYEQYF.

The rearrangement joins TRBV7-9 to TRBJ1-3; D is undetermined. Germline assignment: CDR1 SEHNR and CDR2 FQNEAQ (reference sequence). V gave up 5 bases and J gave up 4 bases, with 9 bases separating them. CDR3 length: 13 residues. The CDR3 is CASSTDAGNTIYF. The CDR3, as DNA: TGTGCCAGCAGCACCGACGCCGGAAACACCATATATTTT. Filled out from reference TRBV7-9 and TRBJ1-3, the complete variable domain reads DTGVSQNPRHKITKRGQNVTFRCDPISEHNRLYWYRQTLGQGPEFLTYFQNEAQLEKSRLLSDRFSAERPKGSFSTLEIQRTEQGDSAMYLCASSTDAGNTIYFGEGSWLTVV.

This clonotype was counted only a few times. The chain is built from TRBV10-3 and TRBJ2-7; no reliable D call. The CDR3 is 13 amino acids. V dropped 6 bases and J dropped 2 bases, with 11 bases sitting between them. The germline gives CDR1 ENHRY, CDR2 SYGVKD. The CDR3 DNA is TGTGCCATCAGCCCCGACCCCCCCTACGAGCAGTACTTC. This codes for CAISPDPPYEQYF.

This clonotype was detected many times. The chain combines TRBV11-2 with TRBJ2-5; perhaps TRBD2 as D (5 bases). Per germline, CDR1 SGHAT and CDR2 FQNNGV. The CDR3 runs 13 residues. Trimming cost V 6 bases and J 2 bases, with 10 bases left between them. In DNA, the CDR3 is TGTGCCAGCAGGGACTGGATACAAGAGACCCAGTACTTC. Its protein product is CASRDWIQETQYF. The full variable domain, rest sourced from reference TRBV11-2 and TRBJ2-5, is EAGVAQSPRYKIIEKRQSVAFWCNPISGHATLYWYQQILGQGPKLLIQFQNNGVVDDSQLPKDRFSAERLKGVDSTLKIQPAKLEDSAVYLCASRDWIQETQYFGPGTRLLVL.

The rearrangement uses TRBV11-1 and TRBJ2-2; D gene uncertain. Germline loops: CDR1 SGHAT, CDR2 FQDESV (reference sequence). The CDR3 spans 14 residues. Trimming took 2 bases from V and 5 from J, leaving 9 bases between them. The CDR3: CASSLLDNTGELFF. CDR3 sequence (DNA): TGTGCCAGCAGCTTACTAGACAATACCGGGGAGCTGTTTTTT.

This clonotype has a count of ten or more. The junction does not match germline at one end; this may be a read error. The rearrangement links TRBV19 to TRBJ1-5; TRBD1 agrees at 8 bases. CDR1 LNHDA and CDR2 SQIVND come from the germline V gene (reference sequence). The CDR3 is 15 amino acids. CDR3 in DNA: TGTGCCAGCAGTATAACAGGGGGTGGCAATCAGCCCCAGCATTTT. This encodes CASSITGGGNQPQHF.

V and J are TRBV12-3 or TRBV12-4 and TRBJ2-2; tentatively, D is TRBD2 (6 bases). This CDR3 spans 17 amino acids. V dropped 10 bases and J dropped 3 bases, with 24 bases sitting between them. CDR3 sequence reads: CATTLEGVPHDTGELFF. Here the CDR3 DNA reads TGTGCCACCACGTTGGAGGGCGTCCCCCACGACACCGGGGAGCTGTTTTTT.

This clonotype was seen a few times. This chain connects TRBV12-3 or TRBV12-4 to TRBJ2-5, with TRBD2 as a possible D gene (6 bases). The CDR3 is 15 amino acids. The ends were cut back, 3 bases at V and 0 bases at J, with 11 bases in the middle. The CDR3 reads CASSFRGGHQETQYF. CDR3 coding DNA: TGTGCCAGCAGTTTTAGGGGAGGCCACCAAGAGACCCAGTACTTC.

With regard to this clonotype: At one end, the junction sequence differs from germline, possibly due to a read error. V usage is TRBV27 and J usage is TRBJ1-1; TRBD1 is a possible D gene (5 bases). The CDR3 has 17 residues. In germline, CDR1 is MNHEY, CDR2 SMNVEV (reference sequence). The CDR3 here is CATPPVWQGGDATGAFF. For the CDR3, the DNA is TGTGCCACTCCCCCGGTATGGCAGGGCGGGGATGCCACTGGAGCTTTCTTT.

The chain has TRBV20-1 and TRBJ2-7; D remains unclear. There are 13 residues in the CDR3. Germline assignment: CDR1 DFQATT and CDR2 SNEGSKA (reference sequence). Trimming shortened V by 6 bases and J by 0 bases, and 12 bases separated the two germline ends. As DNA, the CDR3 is TGCAGTGCCCTTACGGCCAACTCCTACGAGCAGTACTTC. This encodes CSALTANSYEQYF.

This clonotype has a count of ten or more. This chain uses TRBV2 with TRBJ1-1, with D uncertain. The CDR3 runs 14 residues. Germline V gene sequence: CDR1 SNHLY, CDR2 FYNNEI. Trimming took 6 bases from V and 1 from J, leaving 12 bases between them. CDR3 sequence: CASRISPPNTEAFF. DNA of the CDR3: TGTGCCAGCAGAATATCGCCCCCGAACACTGAAGCTTTCTTT.